This T cell receptor (beta chain) appears in the sequencing data of a study of T-cell reconstitution after alpha-beta-depleted transplantation in children. The authors prepared the TCRbeta library with unique molecular identifiers. TCRdb recomputed calls from the PCR reads with MiXCR, one row per CDR3 protein. Of a few hundred thousand distinct CDR3 sequences listed, 10% were seen once; the top ten hold 2% to 2.5%. CDR1 and CDR2 (germline): LNHDA, SQIVND (reference sequence). Between the trimmed V and J ends, which lost 9 bases and 4 bases, there was a span of 13 bases. The CDR3 is 13 amino acids. This clonotype showed up just a few times.

J is TRBJ1-5 and V is TRBV19; D not resolved. The TCR comes from a human donor who donated a stem cell graft to a child with acute lymphoblastic leukemia. This specimen was PBMCs from the stem cell graft donor, taken from the stem cell graft. The CDR3 region is CASSPVGNQPQHF. CDR3 sequence (DNA): TGTGCCAGCTCCCCGGTGGGAAATCAGCCCCAGCATTTT.